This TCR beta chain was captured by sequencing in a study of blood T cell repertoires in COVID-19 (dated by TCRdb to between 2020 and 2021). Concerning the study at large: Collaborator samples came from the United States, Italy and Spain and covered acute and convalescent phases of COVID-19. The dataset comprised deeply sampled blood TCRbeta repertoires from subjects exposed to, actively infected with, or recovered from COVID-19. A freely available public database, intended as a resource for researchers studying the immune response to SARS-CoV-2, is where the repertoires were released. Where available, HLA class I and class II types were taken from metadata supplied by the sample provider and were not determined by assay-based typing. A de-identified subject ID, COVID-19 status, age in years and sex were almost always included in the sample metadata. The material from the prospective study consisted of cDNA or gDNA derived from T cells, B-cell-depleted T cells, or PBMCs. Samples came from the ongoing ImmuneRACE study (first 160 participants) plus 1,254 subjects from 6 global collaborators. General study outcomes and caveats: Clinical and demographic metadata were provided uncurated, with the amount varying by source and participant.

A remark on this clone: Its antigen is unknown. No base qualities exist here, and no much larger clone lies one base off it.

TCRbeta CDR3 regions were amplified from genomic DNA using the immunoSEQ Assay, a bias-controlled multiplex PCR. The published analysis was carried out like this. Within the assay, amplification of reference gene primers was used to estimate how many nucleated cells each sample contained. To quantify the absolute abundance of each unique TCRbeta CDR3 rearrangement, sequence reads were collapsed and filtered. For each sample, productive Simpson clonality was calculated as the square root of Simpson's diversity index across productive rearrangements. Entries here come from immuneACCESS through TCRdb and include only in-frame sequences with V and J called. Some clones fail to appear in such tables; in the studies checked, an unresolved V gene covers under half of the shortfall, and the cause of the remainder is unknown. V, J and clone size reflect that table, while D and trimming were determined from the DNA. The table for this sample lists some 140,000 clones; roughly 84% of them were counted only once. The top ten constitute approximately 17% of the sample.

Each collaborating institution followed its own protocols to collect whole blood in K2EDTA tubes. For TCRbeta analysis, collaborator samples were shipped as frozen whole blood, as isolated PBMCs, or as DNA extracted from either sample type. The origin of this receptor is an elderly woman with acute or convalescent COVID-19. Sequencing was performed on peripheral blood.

The CDR3 is CASSLESGADRHF. The nucleotide sequence is TGTGCCAGCAGCTTAGAGTCCGGAGCTGATCGCCACTTT. The chain was built from TRBV7-2 and TRBJ1-6, with the D gene call left open. From a lookup of the germline V gene, CDR1 and CDR2 are SGHTA and FQGNSA. A distance of 16 bases separates the germline ends of V and J, which lose 1 base and 18 bases respectively. Taken from cysteine to phenylalanine, the CDR3 has 13 residues. The DNA shown is the 39-base CDR3, in frame from base 1.